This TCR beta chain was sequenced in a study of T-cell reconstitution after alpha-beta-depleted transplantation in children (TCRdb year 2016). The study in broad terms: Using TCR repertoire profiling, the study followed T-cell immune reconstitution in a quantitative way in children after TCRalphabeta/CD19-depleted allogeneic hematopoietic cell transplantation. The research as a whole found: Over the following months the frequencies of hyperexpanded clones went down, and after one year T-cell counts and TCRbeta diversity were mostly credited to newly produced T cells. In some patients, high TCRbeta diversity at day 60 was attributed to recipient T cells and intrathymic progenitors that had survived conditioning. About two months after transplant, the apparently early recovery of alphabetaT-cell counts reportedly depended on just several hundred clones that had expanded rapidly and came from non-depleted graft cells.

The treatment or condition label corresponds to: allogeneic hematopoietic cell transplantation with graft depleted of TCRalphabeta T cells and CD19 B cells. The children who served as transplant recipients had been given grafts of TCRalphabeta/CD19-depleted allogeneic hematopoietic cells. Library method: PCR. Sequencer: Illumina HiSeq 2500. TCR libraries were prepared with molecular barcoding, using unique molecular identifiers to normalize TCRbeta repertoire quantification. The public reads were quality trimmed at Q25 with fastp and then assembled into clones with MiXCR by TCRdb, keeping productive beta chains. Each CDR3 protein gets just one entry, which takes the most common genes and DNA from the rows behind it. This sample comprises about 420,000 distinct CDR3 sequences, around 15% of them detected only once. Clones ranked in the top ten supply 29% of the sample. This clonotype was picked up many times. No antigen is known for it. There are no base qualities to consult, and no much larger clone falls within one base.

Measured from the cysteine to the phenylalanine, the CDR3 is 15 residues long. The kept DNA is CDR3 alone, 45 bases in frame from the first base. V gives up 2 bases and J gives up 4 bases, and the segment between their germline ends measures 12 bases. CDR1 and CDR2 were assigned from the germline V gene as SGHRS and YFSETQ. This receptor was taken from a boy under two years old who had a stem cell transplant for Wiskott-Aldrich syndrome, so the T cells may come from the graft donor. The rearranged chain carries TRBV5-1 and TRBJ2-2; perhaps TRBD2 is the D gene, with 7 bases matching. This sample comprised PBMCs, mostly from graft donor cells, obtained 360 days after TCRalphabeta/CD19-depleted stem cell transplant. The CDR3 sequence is CASSFGQRGTGELFF. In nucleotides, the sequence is TGCGCCAGCAGCTTTGGACAGCGGGGCACCGGGGAGCTGTTTTTT. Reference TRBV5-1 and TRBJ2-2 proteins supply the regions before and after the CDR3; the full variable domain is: KAGVTQTPRYLIKTRGQQVTLSCSPISGHRSVSWYQQTPGQGLQFLFEYFSETQRNKGNFPGRFSGRQFSNSRSEMNVSTLELGDSALYLCASSFGQRGTGELFFGEGSRLTVL.